This TCR beta chain was documented in a study of patients and donors after allogeneic stem cell transplantation. Germline V gene data show CDR1 as DFQATT and CDR2 as SNEGSKA (reference sequence). CDR3 length: 14 amino acids. V was shortened by 6 bases and J by 0 bases, with 12 bases between the two germline ends. TCRdb called the RT-PCR reads again in MiXCR, with one record for every CDR3 protein. Seen here are about a million distinct CDR3 sequences, roughly 18% observed once, and the top ten hold 5.5% to 6.5%. The receptor's source is a human donor who was either an allogeneic HSCT recipient or a stem cell or donor lymphocyte infusion donor (not recorded which). It is not recorded whose cells these are; they may come from a transplant donor. Sequenced input: blood, either unsorted or a sorted T cell fraction (not recorded which). The rearrangement uses TRBV20-1 and TRBJ2-1; D gene uncertain. The CDR3, as DNA: TGCAGTGCGACACCTCCGAGCTCCTACAATGAGCAGTTCTTC. It specifies CSATPPSSYNEQFF.